This T cell receptor (beta chain) stems from a study of T cells in women clearing cervical HPV infection. Study in general: Case blood was drawn a median approximately 150 days after lesion detection. Study-wide findings and caveats: Combining TCR richness with V gene abundances gave about 0.87 AUC.

About this clone: Its antigen is not known. The read comes to an end 3 residues before the CDR3 does, leaving the germline J gene to fill in the end.

Germline V gene data show CDR1 as SEHNR and CDR2 as FQNEAQ (reference sequence). This CDR3 comprises 15 residues. Trimming took 7 bases from V and 0 from J, leaving 14 bases between them. Assay: immunoSEQ multiplex PCR; the TCRdb copy retains only in-frame clones and omits some. This table lists tens of thousands of clones. The chain combines TRBV7-9 with TRBJ2-3; weak D call: TRBD2 (6 bases). The origin of this receptor is a woman aged 18 to 75 with a cervical HPV16 infection that either progressed to CIN3+ or cleared (not recorded which). The sequenced sample consisted of blood buffy coat. The part of the CDR3 DNA that was read is TGTGCCAGCACCTCCGTGGGGGGTAGCACAGATACG. Translated: CASTSVGGSTDT. The entire CDR3 is CASTSVGGSTDTQYF.